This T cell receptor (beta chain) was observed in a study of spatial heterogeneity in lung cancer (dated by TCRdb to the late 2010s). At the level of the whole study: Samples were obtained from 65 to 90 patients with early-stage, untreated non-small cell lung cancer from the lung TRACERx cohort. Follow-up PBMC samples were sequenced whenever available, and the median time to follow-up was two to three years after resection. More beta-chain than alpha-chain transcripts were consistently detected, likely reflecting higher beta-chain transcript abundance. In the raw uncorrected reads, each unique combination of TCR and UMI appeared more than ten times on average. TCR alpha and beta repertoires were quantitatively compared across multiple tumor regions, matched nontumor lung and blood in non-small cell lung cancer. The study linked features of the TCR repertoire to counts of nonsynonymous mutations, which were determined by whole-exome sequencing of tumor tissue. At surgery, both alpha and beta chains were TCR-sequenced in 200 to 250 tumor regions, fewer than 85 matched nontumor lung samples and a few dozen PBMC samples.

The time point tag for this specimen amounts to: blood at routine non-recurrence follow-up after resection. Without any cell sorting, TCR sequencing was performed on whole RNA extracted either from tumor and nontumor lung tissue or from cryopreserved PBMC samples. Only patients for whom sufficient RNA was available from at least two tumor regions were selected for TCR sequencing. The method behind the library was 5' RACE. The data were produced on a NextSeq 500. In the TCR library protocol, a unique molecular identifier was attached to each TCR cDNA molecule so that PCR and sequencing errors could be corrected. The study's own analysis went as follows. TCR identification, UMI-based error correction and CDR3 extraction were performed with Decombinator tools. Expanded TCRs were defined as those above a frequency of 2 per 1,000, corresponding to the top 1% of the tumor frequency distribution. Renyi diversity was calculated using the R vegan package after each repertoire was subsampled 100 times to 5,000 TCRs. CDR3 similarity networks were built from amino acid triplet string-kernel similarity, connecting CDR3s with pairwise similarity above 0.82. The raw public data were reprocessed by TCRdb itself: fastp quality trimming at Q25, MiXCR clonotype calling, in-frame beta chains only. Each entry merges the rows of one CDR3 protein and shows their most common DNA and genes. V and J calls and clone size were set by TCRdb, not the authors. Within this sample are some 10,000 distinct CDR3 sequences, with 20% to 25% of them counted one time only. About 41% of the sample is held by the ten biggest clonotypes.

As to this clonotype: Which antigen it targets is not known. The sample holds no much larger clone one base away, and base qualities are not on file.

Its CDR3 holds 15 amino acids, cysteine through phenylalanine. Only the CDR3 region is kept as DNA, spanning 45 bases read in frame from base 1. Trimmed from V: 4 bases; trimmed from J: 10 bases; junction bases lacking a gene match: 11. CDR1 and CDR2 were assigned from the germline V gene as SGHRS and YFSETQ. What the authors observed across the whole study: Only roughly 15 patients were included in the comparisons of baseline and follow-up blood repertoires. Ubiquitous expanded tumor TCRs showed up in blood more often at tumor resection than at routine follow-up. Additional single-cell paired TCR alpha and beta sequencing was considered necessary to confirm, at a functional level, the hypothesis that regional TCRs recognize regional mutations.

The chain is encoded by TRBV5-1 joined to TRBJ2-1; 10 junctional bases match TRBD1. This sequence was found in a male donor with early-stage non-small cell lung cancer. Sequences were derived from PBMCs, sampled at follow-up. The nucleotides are TGCGCCAGCAGCCGAGCTGGGACAGGGGAGGAGGAGCAGTTCTTC. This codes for CASSRAGTGEEEQFF.